Listed below are T cell receptor beta chains from one sample, sequenced in a study of shared clonotypes between healthy human individuals. The assay was immunoSEQ multiplex PCR, and TCRdb's table has in-frame clones only and misses some. The sample holds around 2.1 million clones; under 95% are singletons and the top ten take roughly 1.7%. The sample comprised naive CD8+ T cells from PBMCs. The source of these receptors is a man between 18 and 35 years old in good health. Some clones in this sample may be carry-over from other donors' samples. CDR3s include the opening cysteine and the closing phenylalanine or tryptophan. The D gene is left open where the match is weak. Clone size, where shown, is once, few, many, or a class for clones that have expanded.

TRBJ2-1,TRBD2,once,TRBV7-2,TGTGCCAGCAGCCTTACTAGCGGGGGGTCCTACAATGAGCAGTTCTTC,CASSLTSGGSYNEQFF
TRBJ2-3,TRBD2,-,TRBV5-1,TGCGCCAGCAGCAAGGTCCCTAGCGGGGGAGGCACAGATACGCAGTATTTT,CASSKVPSGGGTDTQYF
TRBJ2-1,-,-,TRBV7-2,TGTGCCAGCAGCTTAGTCGGGCAGGGGTTGGAGTATGAGCAGTTCTTC,CASSLVGQGLEYEQFF
TRBJ2-7,-,-,TRBV2,TGTGCCAGCGCGACCATCTACGAGCAGTACTTC,CASATIYEQYF
TRBJ1-4,TRBD1,-,TRBV7-2,TGTGCCAGCAGCTGGGACAGGGGTCACGAAAAACTGTTTTTT,CASSWDRGHEKLFF
TRBJ1-5,TRBD1,-,TRBV14,TGTGCCAGCAGCCAACGACAGGGGGGGGACCAGCCCCAGCATTTT,CASSQRQGGDQPQHF
TRBJ2-7,-,once,TRBV29-1,TGCAGCGTTGCCAAGGGGGGGGGCTACGAGCAGTACTTC,CSVAKGGGYEQYF
TRBJ2-1,-,-,TRBV6-1,TGTGCCAGCAGGGAATATATGACAAGGGTCAATGAGCAGTTCTTC,CASREYMTRVNEQFF
TRBJ2-2,-,-,TRBV6-6,TGTGCCAGCACCACCGGGACAACTACCGGGGAGCTGTTTTTT,CASTTGTTTGELFF
TRBJ2-3,-,-,TRBV5-1,TGCGCCAGCAGGTGGCGGGGAAGTACAGATACGCAGTATTTT,CASRWRGSTDTQYF
TRBJ2-5,TRBD2,-,TRBV28,TGTGCCAGCAGTTTATTGCTAGCGGGAGAGGTTCAAGAGACCCAGTACTTC,CASSLLLAGEVQETQYF
TRBJ1-1,-,-,TRBV27,TGTGCCAGCAGTTTAGGGTCAAAGTCTGAAGCTTTCTTT,CASSLGSKSEAFF
TRBJ1-3,TRBD1,-,TRBV7-6,TGTGCCAGCAGCTTAAGGGACAGGGCCCCATCTATGGGAAACACCATATATTTT,CASSLRDRAPSMGNTIYF
TRBJ2-5,-,-,TRBV27,TGTGCCAGCAGTTTGGCAGTGCAAGAGACCCAGTACTTC,CASSLAVQETQYF
TRBJ2-2,-,-,TRBV29-1,TGCAGCGTTGAGGATGGGGGGACCGGGGAGCTGTTTTTT,CSVEDGGTGELFF
TRBJ2-5,-,-,TRBV11-2,TGTGCCAGCAGCTTAGATGCGGGTCTCCAAGAGACCCAGTACTTC,CASSLDAGLQETQYF
TRBJ1-1,-,-,TRBV10-2,TGCGCCAGCAGTGAGCGTCAGGGGTTGACTGAAGCTTTCTTT,CASSERQGLTEAFF
TRBJ2-7,-,once,TRBV11-2,TGTGCCAGCAGCTACGGCACAGGAACCTACGAGCAGTACTTC,CASSYGTGTYEQYF
TRBJ2-3,TRBD2,once,TRBV5-1,TGCGCCAGCAGCACTTCGACTAGCGGGAGGACAGATACGCAGTATTTT,CASSTSTSGRTDTQYF
TRBJ2-7,TRBD2,-,TRBV19,TGTGCCAGTAGTCCTTTGGCGGGAGATCTCTACGAGCAGTACTTC,CASSPLAGDLYEQYF
TRBJ1-2,-,-,TRBV29-1,TGCAGCGTTTACGGTCTGGCTGGCTACACCTTC,CSVYGLAGYTF
TRBJ2-1,-,-,TRBV27,TGTGCCAGCAGTTTATCGGGGCGGGCCCCCTACAATGAGCAGTTCTTC,CASSLSGRAPYNEQFF
TRBJ1-1,-,once,TRBV28,TGTGCCAGCAGTTCCTACAGGGAGGGGAACACTGAAGCTTTCTTT,CASSSYREGNTEAFF
TRBJ2-1,TRBD2,once,TRBV30,TGTGCCTGGAGTCGGGCGGGAGGTTCCAACAATGAGCAGTTCTTC,CAWSRAGGSNNEQFF
TRBJ1-4,-,-,TRBV28,TGTGCCAGCACCGAGGGTCCCCCAGGGAGGGTGTCTAATGAAAAACTGTTTTTT,CASTEGPPGRVSNEKLFF
TRBJ2-1,-,once,TRBV7-3,TGTGCCAGCAGCACCCGGGACGGAACGTACAATGAGCAGTTCTTC,CASSTRDGTYNEQFF
TRBJ1-1,TRBD1,-,TRBV5-4,TGTGCCAGCAGCCTTACAGGGGGCAGGACTGAAGCTTTCTTT,CASSLTGGRTEAFF
TRBJ1-2,-,-,TRBV29-1,TGCAGCGTGGGGGCGGGAGGGCTCTATGGCTACACCTTC,CSVGAGGLYGYTF
TRBJ1-2,-,once,TRBV13,TGTGCCAGCAGCTTAGGGTCCCCGGAGGACCCGACCTTC,CASSLGSPEDPTF
TRBJ2-7,-,once,TRBV5-1,TGCGCCAGCAGCTACGGCTACGAGCAGTACTTC,CASSYGYEQYF
TRBJ2-1,TRBD1,-,TRBV19,TGTGCCAGTAGTATAGACAGGGGGCATTACAATGAGCAGTTCTTC,CASSIDRGHYNEQFF
TRBJ1-1,-,-,TRBV12-5,TGTGCTAGTGCCCTTTTCAAGAACACTGAAGCTTTCTTT,CASALFKNTEAFF
TRBJ1-2,-,-,TRBV29-1,TGCAGCGTTGAAGATCTAGAAAACACGGATTGGTATGGCTACACCTTC,CSVEDLENTDWYGYTF
TRBJ1-5,-,-,TRBV6-7,TGTGCCCCGGACGGTTCGTGGAGCAATCAGCCCCAGCATTTT,CAPDGSWSNQPQHF
TRBJ2-1,TRBD1,-,TRBV9,TGTGCCAGCAGCGTAGGAAAGGGGGCAATGAATGAGCAGTTCTTC,CASSVGKGAMNEQFF
TRBJ2-1,TRBD2,-,TRBV5-4,TGTGCCAGCAGCACAAAGGGACTAGTTAATGAGCAGTTCTTC,CASSTKGLVNEQFF
TRBJ2-1,-,-,TRBV15,TGTGCCACCAGGCCGGACAGCTACAATGAGCAGTTCTTC,CATRPDSYNEQFF
TRBJ1-2,TRBD1,once,TRBV27,TGTGCCAGCAGCCGAGGACAGGGGCATAACTATGGCTACACCTTC,CASSRGQGHNYGYTF